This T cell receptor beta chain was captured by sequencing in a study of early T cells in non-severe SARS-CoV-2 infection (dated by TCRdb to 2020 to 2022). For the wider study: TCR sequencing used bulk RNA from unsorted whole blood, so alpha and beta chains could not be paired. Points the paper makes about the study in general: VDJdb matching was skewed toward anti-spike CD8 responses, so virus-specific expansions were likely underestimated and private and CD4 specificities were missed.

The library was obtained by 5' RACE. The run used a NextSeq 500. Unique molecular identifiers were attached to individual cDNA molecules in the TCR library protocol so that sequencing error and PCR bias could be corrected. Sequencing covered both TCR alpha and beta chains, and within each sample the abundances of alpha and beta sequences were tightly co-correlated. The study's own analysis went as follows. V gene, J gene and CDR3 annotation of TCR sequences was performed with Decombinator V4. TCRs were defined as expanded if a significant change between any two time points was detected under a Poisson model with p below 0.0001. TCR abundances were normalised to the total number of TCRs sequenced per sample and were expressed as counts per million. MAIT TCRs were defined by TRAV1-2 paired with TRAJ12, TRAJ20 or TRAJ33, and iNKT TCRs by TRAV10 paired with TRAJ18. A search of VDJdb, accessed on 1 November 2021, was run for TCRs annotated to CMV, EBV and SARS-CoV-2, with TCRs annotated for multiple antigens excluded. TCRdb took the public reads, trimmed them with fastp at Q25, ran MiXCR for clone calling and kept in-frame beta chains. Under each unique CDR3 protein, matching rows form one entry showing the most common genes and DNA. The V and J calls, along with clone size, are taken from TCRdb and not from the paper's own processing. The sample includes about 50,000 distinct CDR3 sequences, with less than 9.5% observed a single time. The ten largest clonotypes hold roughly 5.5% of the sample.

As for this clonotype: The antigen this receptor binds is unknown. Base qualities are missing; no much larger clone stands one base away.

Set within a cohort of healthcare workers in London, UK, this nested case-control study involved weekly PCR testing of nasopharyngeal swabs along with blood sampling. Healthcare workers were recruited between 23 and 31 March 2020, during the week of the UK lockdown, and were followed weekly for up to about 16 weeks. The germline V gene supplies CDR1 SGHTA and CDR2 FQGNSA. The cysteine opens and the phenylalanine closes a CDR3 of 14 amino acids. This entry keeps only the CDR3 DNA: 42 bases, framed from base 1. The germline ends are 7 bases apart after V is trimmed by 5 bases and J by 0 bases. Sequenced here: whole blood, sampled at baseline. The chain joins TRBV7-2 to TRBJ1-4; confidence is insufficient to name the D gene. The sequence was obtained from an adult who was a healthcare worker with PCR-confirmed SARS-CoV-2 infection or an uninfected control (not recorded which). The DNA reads TGTGCCAGCAGCCCCGATGCAACTAATGAAAAACTGTTTTTT. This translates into CASSPDATNEKLFF.